The 12 T cell receptor beta chains reported below all come from one sample, sequenced in a study of tumor-infiltrating lymphocytes in oesophageal squamous cell carcinoma. Via MiXCR, TCRdb re-called the PCR reads, giving one row per CDR3 protein. The sample has under 20,000 distinct CDR3 sequences, 45% to 50% seen once. Sequenced: esophageal tumor tissue. These TCRs come from a male donor with esophageal squamous cell carcinoma.

Within the sample, this clonotype is medium-sized. The junction shows a germline mismatch at one end, possibly a read error. The J gene is TRBJ2-7, the V gene TRBV7-8, with 9 bases that match TRBD2. Per germline, CDR1 SGHVS and CDR2 FQNEAQ. The CDR3 has 12 amino acids. The DNA for the CDR3 is TGTGCCAGCAGCATAGCGGGAGACGAGCAGTACTTC. This translates into CASSIAGDEQYF.

This clonotype is labeled medium-sized (0.01 to 0.1%). V usage is TRBV7-6 and J usage is TRBJ2-7, with 9 bases aligning to TRBD2. The CDR3 covers 14 residues. Losses at the gene ends were 6 bases for V and 3 bases for J; bases not matched to a gene: 6. From germline, CDR1 is SGHVS and CDR2 FNYEAQ. The CDR3 spells CASSNAAGGYEQYF. The DNA of the CDR3 is TGTGCCAGCAGTAATGCAGCGGGAGGCTACGAGCAGTACTTC.

This clonotype was found a few times. This chain joins TRBV7-3 and TRBJ2-5; unclear D gene. The CDR3 spans 15 residues. Germline values: CDR1 SGHTA, CDR2 FQGTGA. Trimming removed 0 bases at V and 11 bases at J, with 19 bases between. The CDR3 sequence is CASSLTVSSYNEQYF. The CDR3 nucleotides read TGTGCCAGCAGCTTAACTGTAAGCTCCTACAATGAGCAGTACTTC.

This clonotype showed up just once. The germline gene is not matched at one end of the junction; a read error may be the cause. The CDR3 region has the DNA TGTGCTAGCAGCCCCCATGGGACCAATGAGCAGTTCTTC. Amino acid sequence: CASSPHGTNEQFF. This chain joins TRBV7-6 and TRBJ2-1; D is tentatively TRBD1 or TRBD2 (5 bases each). The CDR3 contains 13 residues. The germline CDR1 and CDR2 sequences are SGHVS and FNYEAQ.

The table lists this clonotype with a few counts. The CDR3 does not close with the conserved phenylalanine or tryptophan, likely indicating a read error. Because the CDR3's place on the DNA is in doubt, the DNA is left out and the CDR3 is given as listed by TCRdb. The chain combines TRBV12-3 or TRBV12-4 with TRBJ2-5; TRBD1 is taken as the D call from the table, unchecked against the DNA. The CDR3 length equals 19 residues, ends included. CDR3 region: CASSFLGTTVLANVLTFGA.

This clonotype came up many times. V and J are TRBV19 and TRBJ1-1; D ambiguous. V dropped 11 bases and J dropped 0 bases, with 7 bases sitting between them. CDR3 length: 11 residues. Germline values: CDR1 LNHDA, CDR2 SQIVND (reference sequence). The CDR3 spells CAAAMNTEAFF. The DNA of the CDR3 is TGTGCCGCCGCCATGAACACTGAAGCTTTCTTT.

There are a few counts of this clonotype. The genes are TRBV27 and TRBJ2-1; unclear D gene. Germline values: CDR1 MNHEY, CDR2 SMNVEV (reference sequence). The CDR3 is 16 amino acids. V shed 2 bases and J shed 0 bases, with 11 bases lying between them. The CDR3 coding sequence is TGTGCCAGCAGTTTACGGGCCTCGCGCTCCTACAATGAGCAGTTCTTC. This gives the protein CASSLRASRSYNEQFF.

This clonotype was counted a single time. V and J are TRBV7-3 and TRBJ2-1; perhaps D is TRBD1 or TRBD2 (5 bases each). The CDR3 contains 14 residues. Trimming cost V 5 bases and J 12 bases, with 20 bases left between them. Germline CDR1 is SGHTA and CDR2 is FQGTGA. The CDR3 region has the DNA TGTGCCAGCAGCCCCAGCGGTAGAGGGGTAGGGCAGTTCTTC. It yields the protein CASSPSGRGVGQFF.

The chain combines TRBV6-6 with TRBJ2-3; D may be TRBD2 (5 bases). The germline gives CDR1 MNHNY, CDR2 SVGAGI (reference sequence). V was clipped by 6 bases and J by 4 bases, with 17 bases between them. This CDR3 spans 15 amino acids. CDR3 DNA sequence: TGTGCCAGCAGCACAAAGGTGGCGGGTCCAGATACGCAGTATTTT. It yields the protein CASSTKVAGPDTQYF.

This clonotype has more than one count but fewer than ten. The chain joins TRBV7-3 to TRBJ2-2; the D gene could be TRBD1 or TRBD2 (5 bases each). V was shortened by 1 base and J by 0 bases, with 12 bases between the two germline ends. The V gene's germline CDR1 is SGHTA and CDR2 FQGTGA. The CDR3 is 17 amino acids. The CDR3: CASSLRSGRPNTGELFF. CDR3 coding DNA: TGTGCCAGCAGCTTAAGGTCGGGACGTCCGAACACCGGGGAGCTGTTTTTT. The entire variable domain, with the rest obtained from reference TRBV7-3 and TRBJ2-2, is as follows: GAGVSQTPSNKVTEKGKYVELRCDPISGHTALYWYRQSLGQGPEFLIYFQGTGAADDSGLPNDRFFAVRPEGSVSTLKIQRTERGDSAVYLCASSLRSGRPNTGELFFGEGSRLTVL.

This clonotype was counted a few times. No conserved phenylalanine or tryptophan ends this CDR3, so it is likely a read error. Because the CDR3's place on the DNA is in doubt, the DNA is left out and the CDR3 is given as listed by TCRdb. The gene calls are TRBV7-9 and TRBJ2-7; TRBD1 reflects the table's D call only, with no check against the DNA. Germline V gives CDR1 SEHNR, CDR2 FQNEAQ (reference sequence). Termini included, the CDR3 measures 23 amino acids. Here the CDR3 reads CASSFRTGAWVGLEGIAHKEGTA.

In its sample, this clonotype was seen once. The J gene is TRBJ2-4, the V gene TRBV27; a weak D match, TRBD1 (5 bases). The end of the DNA fits TRBJ2-1 better, so the J call may be wrong. This CDR3 is 14 amino acids long. Germline loops: CDR1 MNHEY, CDR2 SMNVEV (reference sequence). For the CDR3, the DNA is TGTGCCAGCAGTTTCCAGGGTCGGTACAATGAGCAGTTCTTC. It is translated as CASSFQGRYNEQFF.